Sequencing of this T cell receptor (beta chain) was carried out in a study of PD-1 blockade in classical Hodgkin lymphoma. Germline CDR1 is MGHDK and CDR2 is SYGVNS. The CDR3 length is 13 residues. Notes on the study in general: By C4D1 there was a significant rise in CD4+ TCR diversity but not in CD8+ TCR diversity. Complete responders entered with baseline diversity on par with newly diagnosed patients, the results showed. Before treatment, TCR diversity in newly diagnosed patients was reportedly lower than in healthy donors.

As regards this clone: What it binds is not known. The germline gene is not matched at one end of the junction; a read error may be the cause.

The table came from immunoSEQ multiplex PCR; TCRdb's copy has only in-frame clones and leaves some out. The sample includes under 95,000 clones, roughly 91% seen only once; the top ten take approximately 2.5%. With no exception, relapse followed autologous stem cell transplantation in all patients, and brentuximab vedotin exposure varied. Under best response, outcomes were complete response, partial response or progressive disease. This sequence originates from a human donor with classical Hodgkin lymphoma. V is TRBV25-1 and J is TRBJ2-7, with 8 bases fitting TRBD1. This specimen consisted of peripheral blood mononuclear cells (PBMCs), obtained before the second cycle of nivolumab. This CDR3 is CAGSLTGAYEQYF. The CDR3 bases are TGTGCCGGCAGCCTGACAGGGGCCTACGAGCAGTACTTC.